Detailed here is one T cell receptor (beta chain). The antigen is undetermined. These data are taken from a study of cytomegalovirus exposure and HLA in healthy donors. PCR used 60 Vbeta primers and 13 Jbeta primers. Repertoires were generated with immunoSEQ multiplex PCR, while TCRdb's copy carries only in-frame clones and drops some. In the table there are some 150,000 clones, approximately 80% of which are singletons. From germline, CDR1 is SNHLY and CDR2 FYNNEI. V dropped 4 bases and J dropped 2; count of bases not matched to a gene: 3. The CDR3 sequence is 16 residues long. While unrecorded immune exposures were likely, the donors were nominally healthy when sampled. Study findings and constraints: Per published accounts, TCR beta sequences correctly predicted the HLA-A and HLA-B alleles of most subjects. A list of more than 150 TCR beta chains associated with cytomegalovirus was given. Published work reported that the classifier diagnosed cytomegalovirus status with high specificity and sensitivity.

Sequenced sample: PBMCs. This chain uses TRBV2 with TRBJ2-2; the match to TRBD2 covers 11 bases. The TCR comes from a woman in her forties or fifties in good health and CMV-seronegative. The CDR3 sequence is CASSASGGTNTGELFF. CDR3 coding DNA: TGTGCCAGCAGTGCTAGCGGGGGGACTAACACCGGGGAGCTGTTTTTT.